This T cell receptor (beta chain) stems from a study of blood T cell repertoires in COVID-19. Libraries were prepared by immunoSEQ multiplex PCR; TCRdb keeps only in-frame clonotypes and omits some of them. The profile shows tens of thousands of clones, 90% of them singletons. This clone was found once. Trimming removed 6 bases from V and 10 bases from J; junction bases left unmatched: 9. CDR1 and CDR2 (germline): MNHEY, SMNVEV (reference sequence). The CDR3 spans 14 residues. The sequencing input was peripheral blood. This TCR was sampled from an elderly woman with active or convalescent COVID-19. The chain carries TRBV27 and TRBJ1-6, with 7 bases that match TRBD1. The CDR3 sequence is CASSQQGPGSPLHF. The CDR3 DNA reads as TGTGCCAGCAGCCAACAGGGGCCCGGCTCACCCCTCCACTTT.